Listed below are T cell receptor beta chains from one sample, sequenced in a study of blood T cell repertoires in COVID-19. The method was immunoSEQ multiplex PCR; TCRdb's version includes in-frame clones alone and lacks a portion of them. The data show about 120,000 clones, over 75% seen once. Sample: peripheral blood. The receptor set was obtained from a man aged 55 to 70 with acute or convalescent COVID-19. CDR3s include the opening cysteine and the closing phenylalanine or tryptophan. The D gene is left open where the match is weak. The size entry is marked missing in some rows and otherwise reads once, few, many or a size class.

V gene | clone size | CDR3 length | D gene | CDR3 protein
TRBV7-9 | once | 14 | - | CASSLEGSGETQYF
TRBV19 | - | 13 | - | CASSPDSQETQYF
TRBV7-2 | - | 19 | - | CAPPICLATAQASTDTQYF
TRBV28 | - | 14 | - | CASSFTGQGNTIYF
TRBV6-2/TRBV6-3 | few | 14 | TRBD1 | CASSPGQGMAEQYF
TRBV2 | - | 12 | - | CASLETAYEQYF
TRBV6-5 | - | 16 | - | CASSYSFWPDNQPQHF
TRBV19 | - | 15 | TRBD1 | CASSIGSQGAGELFF
TRBV6-5 | - | 13 | - | CASTTGGGNTIYF
TRBV13 | - | 14 | TRBD1 | CASSLEGADTEAFF
TRBV9 | - | 12 | - | CASSAQQDEQFF
TRBV19 | - | 14 | TRBD2 | CASSIGLAGETQYF
TRBV5-1 | - | 14 | - | CASSLEGIGEKLFF
TRBV9 | - | 17 | TRBD1 | CASSPGTGALNNYGYTF
TRBV7-2 | - | 14 | - | CASSTHSGSDEQYF
TRBV6-5 | - | 14 | - | CASSYGRDNSPLHF
TRBV7-2 | - | 13 | - | CASSWLGGETQYF
TRBV6-5 | - | 14 | TRBD1 | CASRTGIPSGELFF
TRBV10-3 | few | 12 | - | CAISDRDQPQHF
TRBV4-3 | few | 15 | - | CASSQDQGYSYEQYF
TRBV5-1 | - | 14 | - | CASSFGSSSYEQYF
TRBV5-1 | - | 15 | TRBD2 | CASSSPSGSIYEQYF
TRBV29-1 | - | 13 | TRBD2 | CSVGTSGDETQYF
TRBV3-1/TRBV3-2 | few | 15 | TRBD2 | CASSQPSGSGNEQFF
TRBV7-9 | many | 15 | TRBD2 | CASSPEVAGVNEQFF
TRBV15 | - | 15 | - | CATSRETALPYGYTF
TRBV24-1 | - | 17 | - | CATSDTMGVDFTDTQYF
TRBV5-1 | - | 16 | TRBD2 | CASIPSAGGPWDTQYF
TRBV28 | - | 16 | - | CASSIPRWGGNQPQHF
TRBV7-2 | - | 15 | - | CASSLSTGSGTEAFF
TRBV6-2/TRBV6-3 | few | 14 | - | CASTPPRAVYEQYF
TRBV7-9 | - | 14 | - | CASSLLVTLNGYTF
TRBV5-1 | - | 15 | - | CASSLGQGLTTEAFF
TRBV27 | few | 14 | TRBD1 | CASSRGQGAYEQYF
TRBV28 | - | 16 | TRBD1 | CASSPSGTGFTYEQYF
TRBV7-9 | - | 13 | TRBD1 | CASSTDRGYEQYF
TRBV6-4 | - | 14 | - | CASGEGGGANVLTF
TRBV27 | - | 16 | TRBD1 | CASSRSGTGPGNTIYF
TRBV7-3 | - | 13 | TRBD1 | CASSSNTGAGYTF
TRBV28 | few | 14 | - | CASSLKTNTDTQYF
TRBV5-5 | - | 12 | - | CASSLYGGEQYF
TRBV19 | - | 13 | - | CATSRGRDYGYTF
TRBV7-9 | - | 15 | - | CASSLAQGGADTQYF
TRBV24-1 | - | 13 | - | CATSDRSSETQYF
TRBV7-3 | few | 13 | - | CASSLRVAGELFF
TRBV9 | - | 16 | - | CASSVGLSRGTDTQYF
TRBV4-1 | - | 15 | TRBD2 | CASSRYVGGGETQYF
TRBV6-5 | - | 14 | - | CASSPRGGDQPQHF
TRBV28 | - | 20 | TRBD2 | CASSLWLGLAGHANTGELFF
TRBV24-1 | - | 15 | TRBD1 | CATSDSGTEQETQYF
TRBV27 | - | 14 | TRBD1 | CASSKDRGPGELFF
TRBV9 | - | 15 | - | CASSPRGDLGETQYF
TRBV5-1 | - | 15 | TRBD2 | CASSPGGGSSYEQYF
TRBV19 | few | 17 | TRBD2 | CASRKSRLAGGTDTQYF
TRBV5-1 | - | 13 | - | CASSVDVRAEAFF